What follows are 5 T cell receptor beta chains derived from one specimen sequenced in a study of blood T cell repertoires in COVID-19. Assay: immunoSEQ multiplex PCR; the TCRdb copy retains only in-frame clones and omits some. Of some 250,000 clones listed, roughly nine tenths are singletons. The material sequenced was peripheral blood. These TCRs come from a man aged 55 to 70 with acute or convalescent COVID-19.

The chain links TRBV6-1 to TRBJ1-5, with D unclear. The CDR3 spans 13 residues. Between the trimmed V and J ends, which lost 0 bases and 9 bases, there was a span of 9 bases. CDR1 and CDR2 (germline): MNHNS, SASEGT. CDR3 nucleotides: TGTGCCAGCAGTGAAGCTCGAAGCGGGCCCCAGCATTTT. Translated: CASSEARSGPQHF.

This chain joins TRBV4-3 and TRBJ2-7, with 13 nucleotides matching TRBD2. There are 15 residues in the CDR3. V lost 4 bases and J lost 0; bases outside the gene matches: 0. Germline CDR1 reads LGHNA; CDR2 reads YSLEER. The chain's CDR3 is CASSRTSGSSYEQYF. The CDR3 DNA reads TGCGCCAGCAGCCGGACTAGCGGGAGCTCCTACGAGCAGTACTTC.

The chain has TRBV18 and TRBJ2-7, with D perhaps TRBD1 (5 bases). With 2 bases removed from V and 7 bases from J, the gap between germline ends came to 12 bases. This CDR3 spans 13 amino acids. From germline, CDR1 is KGHSH and CDR2 LQKENI. CDR3 sequence reads: CASSPGQGSEQYF. The CDR3 nucleotides read TGTGCCAGCTCACCAGGGCAGGGCAGTGAGCAGTACTTC.

The V gene is TRBV9, the J gene TRBJ1-1; D is unclear. Trimming pared 2 bases from V and 0 bases from J, leaving 11 bases between. The CDR3 runs to 15 residues. Germline lookup yields CDR1 SGDLS and CDR2 YYNGEE. The CDR3 is CASSVGSNMNTEAFF. The CDR3 nucleotides read TGTGCCAGCAGCGTCGGGTCTAACATGAACACTGAAGCTTTCTTT.

Notes on this clone: Its ends do not fully match the called genes, so a read error is possible. V is TRBV28 and J is TRBJ1-5; no clear D. Germline lookup yields CDR1 MDHEN and CDR2 SYDVKM. The CDR3 is 15 amino acids. The CDR3 here is CAISSPLTGNQPQHF. Here the CDR3 DNA reads TGTGCCATCAGTTCTCCCCTGACGGGTAATCAGCCCCAGCATTTT.